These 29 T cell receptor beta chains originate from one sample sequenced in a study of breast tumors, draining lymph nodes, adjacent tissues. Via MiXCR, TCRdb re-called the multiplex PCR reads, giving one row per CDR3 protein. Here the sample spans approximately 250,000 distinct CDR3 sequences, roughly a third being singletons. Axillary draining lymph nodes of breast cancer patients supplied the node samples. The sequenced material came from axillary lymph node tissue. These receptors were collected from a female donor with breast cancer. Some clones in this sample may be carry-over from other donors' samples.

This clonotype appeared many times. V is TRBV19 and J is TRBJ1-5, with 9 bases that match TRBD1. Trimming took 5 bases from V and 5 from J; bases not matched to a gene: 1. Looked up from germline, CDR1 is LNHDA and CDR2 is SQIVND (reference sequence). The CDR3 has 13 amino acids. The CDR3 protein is CASSWDRDQPQHF. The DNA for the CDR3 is TGTGCCAGTAGTTGGGACAGGGATCAGCCCCAGCATTTT.

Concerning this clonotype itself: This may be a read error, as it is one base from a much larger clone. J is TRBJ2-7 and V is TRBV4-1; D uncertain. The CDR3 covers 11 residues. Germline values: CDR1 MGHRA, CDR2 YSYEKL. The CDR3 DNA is TGTGTCAGCAGCCTCAATAACGAGCAGTACTTC. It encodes CVSSLNNEQYF.

CDR3 sequence reads: CASSFHGTGETQYF. CDR3 nucleotide sequence: TGTGCCAGCAGTTTCCATGGGACGGGAGAGACCCAGTACTTC. The chain is built from TRBV28 and TRBJ2-5; TRBD1 or TRBD2 may be the D gene (5 bases each). The CDR3 has 14 residues. In germline, CDR1 is MDHEN, CDR2 SYDVKM. V was shortened by 3 bases and J by 4 bases, with 12 bases between the two germline ends.

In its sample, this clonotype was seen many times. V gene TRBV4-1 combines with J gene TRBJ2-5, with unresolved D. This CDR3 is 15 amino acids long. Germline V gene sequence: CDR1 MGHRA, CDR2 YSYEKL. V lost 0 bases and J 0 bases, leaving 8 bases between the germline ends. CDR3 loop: CASSQDSQYQETQYF. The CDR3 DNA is TGCGCCAGCAGCCAAGACAGTCAGTACCAAGAGACCCAGTACTTC.

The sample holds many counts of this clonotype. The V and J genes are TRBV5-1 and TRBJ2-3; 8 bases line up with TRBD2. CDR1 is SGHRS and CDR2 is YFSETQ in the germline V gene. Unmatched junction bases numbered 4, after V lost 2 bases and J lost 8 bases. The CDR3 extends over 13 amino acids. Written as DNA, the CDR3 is TGCGCCAGCAGCTTCTATAGCGGGGCTACGCAGTATTTT. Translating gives CASSFYSGATQYF.

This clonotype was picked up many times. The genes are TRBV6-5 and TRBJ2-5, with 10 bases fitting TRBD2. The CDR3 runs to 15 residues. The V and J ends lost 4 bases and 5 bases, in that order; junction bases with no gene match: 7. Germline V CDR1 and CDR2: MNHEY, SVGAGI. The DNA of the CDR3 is TGTGCCAGCAGTTTAAGCGGGGGGGCCGAGGAGACCCAGTACTTC. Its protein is CASSLSGGAEETQYF.

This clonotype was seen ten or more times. DNA of the CDR3: TGTGCCACCGCCCGGAGCGGGAGTACAGATACGCAGTATTTT. This translates into CATARSGSTDTQYF. The V and J genes are TRBV24-1 and TRBJ2-3; 8 nucleotides agree with TRBD2. The CDR3 contains 14 residues. V trimming: 9 bases; J trimming: 3 bases; junction bases outside the gene matches: 7. Germline loops: CDR1 KGHDR, CDR2 SFDVKD.

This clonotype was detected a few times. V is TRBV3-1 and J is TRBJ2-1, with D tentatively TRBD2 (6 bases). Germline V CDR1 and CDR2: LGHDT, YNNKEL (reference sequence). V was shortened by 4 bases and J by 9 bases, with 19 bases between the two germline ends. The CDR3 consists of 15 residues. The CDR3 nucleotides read TGTGCCAGCAGCCTCACCGGGACTTGGGGTATTGAGCAGTTCTTC. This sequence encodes CASSLTGTWGIEQFF.

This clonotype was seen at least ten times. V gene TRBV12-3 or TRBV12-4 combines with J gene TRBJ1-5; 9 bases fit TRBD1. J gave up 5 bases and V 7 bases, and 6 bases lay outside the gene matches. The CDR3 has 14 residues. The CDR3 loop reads CASTPTGGHQPQHF. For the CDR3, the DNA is TGTGCCAGCACCCCTACAGGGGGCCATCAGCCCCAGCATTTT.

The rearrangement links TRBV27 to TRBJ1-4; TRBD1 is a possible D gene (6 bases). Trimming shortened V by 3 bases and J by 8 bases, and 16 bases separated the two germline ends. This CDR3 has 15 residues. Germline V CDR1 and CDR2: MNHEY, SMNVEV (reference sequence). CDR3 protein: CASSLWQGKGEKLFF. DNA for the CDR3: TGTGCCAGCAGTTTGTGGCAGGGGAAGGGGGAAAAACTGTTTTTT.

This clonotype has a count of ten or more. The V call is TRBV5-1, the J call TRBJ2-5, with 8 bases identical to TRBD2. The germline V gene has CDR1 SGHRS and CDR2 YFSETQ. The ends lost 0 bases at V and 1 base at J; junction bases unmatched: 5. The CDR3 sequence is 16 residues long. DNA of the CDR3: TGCGCCAGCAGCTTGGGGGTAGCGGGGTTCCAAGAGACCCAGTACTTC. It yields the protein CASSLGVAGFQETQYF.

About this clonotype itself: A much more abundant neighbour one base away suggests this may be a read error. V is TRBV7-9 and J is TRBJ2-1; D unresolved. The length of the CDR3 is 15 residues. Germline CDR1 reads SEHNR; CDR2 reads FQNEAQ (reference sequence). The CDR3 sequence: CASSFPAFSSDERFF. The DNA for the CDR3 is TGTGCCAGCAGCTTCCCCGCTTTTTCGAGCGATGAGCGGTTCTTC.

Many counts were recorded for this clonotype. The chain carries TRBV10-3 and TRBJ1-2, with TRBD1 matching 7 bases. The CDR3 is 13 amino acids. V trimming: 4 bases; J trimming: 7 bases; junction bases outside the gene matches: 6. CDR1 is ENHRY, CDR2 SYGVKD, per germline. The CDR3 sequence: CAISGTGATGYTF. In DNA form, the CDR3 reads TGTGCCATCAGTGGAACAGGGGCGACTGGCTACACCTTC.

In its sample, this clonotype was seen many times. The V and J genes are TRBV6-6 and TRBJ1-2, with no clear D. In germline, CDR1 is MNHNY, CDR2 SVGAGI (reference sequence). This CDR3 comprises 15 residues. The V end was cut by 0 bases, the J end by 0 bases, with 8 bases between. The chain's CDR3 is CASSYSSGTNYGYTF. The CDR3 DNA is TGTGCCAGCAGTTACTCATCGGGTACTAACTATGGCTACACCTTC.

DNA of the CDR3: TGTGCCAGCAGCCGGGGACTAGCGGGGGGCGAAAACATTCAGTACTTC. It translates to CASSRGLAGGENIQYF. The rearrangement joins TRBV11-1 to TRBJ2-4; 15 nucleotides align to TRBD2. Trimming took 5 bases from V and 5 from J; bases not matched to a gene: 4. This CDR3 comprises 16 residues. Germline CDR1 SGHAT, CDR2 FQDESV (reference sequence).

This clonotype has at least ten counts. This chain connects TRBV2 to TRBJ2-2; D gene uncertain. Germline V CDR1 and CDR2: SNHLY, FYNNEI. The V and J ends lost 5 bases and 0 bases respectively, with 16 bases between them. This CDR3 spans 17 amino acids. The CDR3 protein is CASSNRQLPTNTGELFF. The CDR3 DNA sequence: TGTGCCAGCAGTAACCGACAACTACCCACGAACACCGGGGAGCTGTTTTTT.

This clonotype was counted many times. The CDR3, as DNA: TGTGCCAGCTCACCAGCAGGGAGGGTAGGCTACACCTTC. Translating gives CASSPAGRVGYTF. The chain recombines TRBV18 with TRBJ1-2, with D tentatively TRBD1 (5 bases). Germline V gene lookup returns CDR1 KGHSH and CDR2 LQKENI. V was shortened by 2 bases and J by 8 bases, with 12 bases between the two germline ends. The CDR3 length is 13 residues.

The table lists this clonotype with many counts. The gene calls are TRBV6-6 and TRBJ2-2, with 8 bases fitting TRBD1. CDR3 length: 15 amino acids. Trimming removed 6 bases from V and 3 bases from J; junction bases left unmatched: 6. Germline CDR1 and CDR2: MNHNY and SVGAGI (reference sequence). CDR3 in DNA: TGTGCCAGCAGCCGAGGACAGGGACACACCGGGGAGCTGTTTTTT. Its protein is CASSRGQGHTGELFF.

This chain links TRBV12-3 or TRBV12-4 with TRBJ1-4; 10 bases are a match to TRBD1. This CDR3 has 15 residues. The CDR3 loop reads CASGLIGQGGEKLFF. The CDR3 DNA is TGTGCTAGTGGCCTCATTGGACAGGGGGGTGAAAAACTGTTTTTT.

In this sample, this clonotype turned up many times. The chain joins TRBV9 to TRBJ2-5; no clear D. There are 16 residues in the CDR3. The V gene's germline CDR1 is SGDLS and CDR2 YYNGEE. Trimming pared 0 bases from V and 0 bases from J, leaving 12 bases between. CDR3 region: CASSVEGSSYQETQYF. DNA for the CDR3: TGTGCCAGCAGCGTAGAGGGCAGTTCGTACCAAGAGACCCAGTACTTC.

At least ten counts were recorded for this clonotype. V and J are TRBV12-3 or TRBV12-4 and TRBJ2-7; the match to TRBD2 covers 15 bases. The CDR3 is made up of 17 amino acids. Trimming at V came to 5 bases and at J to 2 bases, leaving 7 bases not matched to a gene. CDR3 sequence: CASSPQGLAGGAYEQYF. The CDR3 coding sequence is TGTGCCAGCAGTCCCCAGGGACTAGCGGGGGGTGCCTACGAGCAGTACTTC.

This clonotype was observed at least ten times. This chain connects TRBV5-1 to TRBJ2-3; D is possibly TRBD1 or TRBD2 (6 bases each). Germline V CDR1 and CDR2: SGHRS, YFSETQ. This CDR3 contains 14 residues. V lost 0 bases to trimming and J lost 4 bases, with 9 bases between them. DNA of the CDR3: TGCGCCAGCAGCTTGGCTAGGGGGGCAGATACGCAGTATTTT. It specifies CASSLARGADTQYF. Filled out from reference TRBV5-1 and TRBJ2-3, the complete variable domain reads KAGVTQTPRYLIKTRGQQVTLSCSPISGHRSVSWYQQTPGQGLQFLFEYFSETQRNKGNFPGRFSGRQFSNSRSEMNVSTLELGDSALYLCASSLARGADTQYFGPGTRLTVL.

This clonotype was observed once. The CDR3 nucleotides are TGTGCCAGCAGCACTTACAGGGGGCATAGCAATCAGCCCCAGTACTTC. It translates to CASSTYRGHSNQPQYF. The chain combines TRBV9 with TRBJ2-5; 9 positions agree with TRBD1. The V and J ends lost 4 bases and 9 bases, in that order; junction bases with no gene match: 16. Germline values: CDR1 SGDLS, CDR2 YYNGEE. The CDR3 has 16 residues.

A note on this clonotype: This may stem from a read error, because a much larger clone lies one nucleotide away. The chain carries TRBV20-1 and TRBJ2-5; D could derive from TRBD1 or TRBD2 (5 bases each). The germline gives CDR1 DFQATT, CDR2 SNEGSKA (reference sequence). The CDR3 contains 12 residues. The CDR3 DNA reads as TGCAGTGCCCAGGGCCCTGGGGAGACCCCGTACTTC. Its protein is CSAQGPGETPYF.

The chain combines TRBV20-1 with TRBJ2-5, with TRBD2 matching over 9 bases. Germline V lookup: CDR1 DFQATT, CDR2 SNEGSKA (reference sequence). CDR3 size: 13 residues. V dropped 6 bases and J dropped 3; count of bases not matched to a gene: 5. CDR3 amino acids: CSADLAGKETQYF. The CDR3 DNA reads TGCAGTGCAGACCTAGCGGGGAAAGAGACCCAGTACTTC.

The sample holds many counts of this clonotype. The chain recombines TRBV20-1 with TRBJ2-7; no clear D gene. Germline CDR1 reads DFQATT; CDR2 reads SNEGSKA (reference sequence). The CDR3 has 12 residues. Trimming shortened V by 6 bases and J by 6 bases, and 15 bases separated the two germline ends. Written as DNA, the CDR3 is TGCAGTGCCGTCAAGTTTAGCTCCGAGCAGTACTTC. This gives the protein CSAVKFSSEQYF.

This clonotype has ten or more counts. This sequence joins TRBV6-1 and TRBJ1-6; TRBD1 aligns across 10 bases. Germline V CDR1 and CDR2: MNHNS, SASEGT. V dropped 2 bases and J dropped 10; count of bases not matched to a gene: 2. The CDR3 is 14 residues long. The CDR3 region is CASSESGQGSPLHF. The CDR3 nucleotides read TGTGCCAGCAGTGAATCGGGACAGGGGTCACCCCTCCACTTT.

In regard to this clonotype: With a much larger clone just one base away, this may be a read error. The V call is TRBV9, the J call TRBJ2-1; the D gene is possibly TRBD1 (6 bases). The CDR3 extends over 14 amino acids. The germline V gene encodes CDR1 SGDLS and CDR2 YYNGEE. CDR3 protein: CASSVQGQITEQSF. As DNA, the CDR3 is TGTGCCAGCAGCGTACAGGGGCAAATTACTGAGCAGTCCTTC. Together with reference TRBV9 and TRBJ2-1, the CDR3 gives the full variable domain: DSGVTQTPKHLITATGQRVTLRCSPRSGDLSVYWYQQSLDQGLQFLIQYYNGEERAKGNILERFSAQQFPDLHSELNLSSLELGDSALYFCASSVQGQITEQSFGPGTRLTVL.

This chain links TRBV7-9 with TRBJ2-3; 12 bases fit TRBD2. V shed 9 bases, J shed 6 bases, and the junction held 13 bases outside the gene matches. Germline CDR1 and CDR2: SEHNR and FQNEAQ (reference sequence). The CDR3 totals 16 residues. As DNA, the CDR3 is TGTGCCAGTAGTATTCGGGCTAGCGGGGGGGGCGATACGCAGTATTTT. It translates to CASSIRASGGGDTQYF.